The 13 T cell receptor beta chains reported below all come from one sample, sequenced in a study of response to subunit inactivated influenza vaccine. TCRdb reprocessed the RT-PCR reads via MiXCR and lists one record per CDR3 protein. Among a few hundred thousand distinct CDR3 sequences listed, about 7.2% were seen once. This specimen was PBMCs from blood, taken less than 30 months after vaccination. Receptors originate from a man aged 45 to 75 who received an inactivated influenza vaccine.

There are a few counts of this clonotype. The chain uses TRBV7-2 and TRBJ1-2, with D perhaps TRBD1 (6 bases). Trimming removed 5 bases at V and 2 bases at J, with 15 bases between. Per germline, CDR1 SGHTA and CDR2 FQGNSA. This CDR3 has 15 residues. In DNA form, the CDR3 reads TGTGCCAGCAGCCGTAGCGGACAGAGAAACTATGGCTACACCTTC. Encoded protein: CASSRSGQRNYGYTF.

The chain combines TRBV18 with TRBJ1-3; D possibly corresponds to TRBD1 (5 bases). Trimming cost V 3 bases and J 0 bases, with 12 bases left between them. The CDR3 is made up of 16 amino acids. The germline V gene encodes CDR1 KGHSH and CDR2 LQKENI. The CDR3 nucleotides are TGTGCCAGCTCACCTCGGGGGACTTCCTCTGGAAACACCATATATTTT. This gives the protein CASSPRGTSSGNTIYF.

This clonotype was seen many times. The V and J genes are TRBV11-2 and TRBJ2-7, with a possible D match to TRBD2 (6 bases). Trimming stripped 6 bases from V and 3 bases from J, with 12 bases between. This CDR3 contains 13 residues. Germline values: CDR1 SGHAT, CDR2 FQNNGV. This chain's CDR3 is CASRRDSNYEQYF. The CDR3 DNA reads TGTGCCAGCAGACGGGACTCTAACTACGAGCAGTACTTC.

This clonotype has ten or more counts. The chain employs TRBV7-2 and TRBJ2-1; D unresolved. The V end lost 3 bases, the J end lost 15 bases, and 21 bases lay between the germline ends. The CDR3 is 14 residues long. Germline assignment: CDR1 SGHTA and CDR2 FQGNSA. CDR3 sequence (DNA): TGTGCCAGCAGCTTCGAGTACGGCCTCACACCCCCGTTCTTC. Protein sequence: CASSFEYGLTPPFF.

This clonotype was observed a single time. This chain uses TRBV5-1 with TRBJ2-7, with 9 bases identical to TRBD1. Germline V gene lookup returns CDR1 SGHRS and CDR2 YFSETQ. This CDR3 is built from 14 residues. Germline trimming cut 4 bases from V and 5 bases from J; bases unmatched to any gene: 7. The CDR3: CASSSRQGGDEQYF. In DNA, the CDR3 is TGCGCCAGCAGCAGTCGACAGGGGGGGGACGAGCAGTACTTC.

Only a few counts were recorded for this clonotype. The CDR3 protein is CASTTGTSWDEQYF. The CDR3 coding sequence is TGTGCCAGCACAACCGGGACTAGCTGGGACGAGCAGTACTTC. The chain employs TRBV6-2 or TRBV6-3 and TRBJ2-7; TRBD2 matches 9 bases. CDR1 is MNHEY and CDR2 is SVGEGT in the germline V gene. Germline trimming cut 7 bases from V and 5 bases from J; bases unmatched to any gene: 9. This CDR3 contains 14 residues.

This clonotype was recorded at least ten times. The CDR3 DNA reads TGTGCCAGCAGCACTAGCCCTTACAGGGGGCGCGGCACCGGGGAGCTGTTTTTT. Translated: CASSTSPYRGRGTGELFF. The rearrangement uses TRBV11-2 and TRBJ2-2; the match to TRBD1 covers 9 bases. The CDR3 is made up of 18 amino acids. Unmatched junction bases numbered 14, after V lost 5 bases and J lost 4 bases. Germline CDR1 reads SGHAT; CDR2 reads FQNNGV.

This clonotype has a handful of counts. The chain is built from TRBV20-1 and TRBJ2-1, with D possibly matching TRBD2 (6 bases). V was clipped by 6 bases and J by 4 bases, with 19 bases between them. The CDR3 is made up of 15 amino acids. Germline CDR1 and CDR2: DFQATT and SNEGSKA (reference sequence). CDR3 sequence (DNA): TGCAGTGCCATTCCGGGAGACAGCTTTTACAATGAGCAGTTCTTC. Protein: CSAIPGDSFYNEQFF.

The chain employs TRBV3-1 and TRBJ2-4; 8 nucleotides match TRBD1. The CDR3 is made up of 17 amino acids. Germline V gene sequence: CDR1 LGHDT, CDR2 YNNKEL (reference sequence). V lost 0 bases to trimming and J lost 1 base; unmatched junction nucleotides: 5. CDR3 protein: CASSQDWTGPAKNIQYF. The DNA for the CDR3 is TGTGCCAGCAGCCAAGATTGGACAGGGCCGGCCAAAAACATTCAGTACTTC.

This clonotype was found a few times. J is TRBJ2-2 and V is TRBV5-4; 7 nucleotides align to TRBD1. V shed 4 bases and J 4 bases; nucleotides not matched to a gene: 7. Germline assignment: CDR1 SGHNT and CDR2 YYREEE (reference sequence). This CDR3 is 15 amino acids long. This CDR3 reads CASSRGAGGTGELFF. Written as DNA, the CDR3 is TGTGCCAGCAGCAGAGGCGCAGGGGGCACCGGGGAGCTGTTTTTT.

This chain joins TRBV28 and TRBJ2-4; D gene uncertain. The CDR3 extends over 15 amino acids. The germline V gene has CDR1 MDHEN and CDR2 SYDVKM. V was trimmed by 4 bases and J by 0 bases, leaving 10 bases between them. The CDR3 DNA sequence: TGTGCCAGCAGTTCGAACTTACTAGCCAAAAACATTCAGTACTTC. This translates into CASSSNLLAKNIQYF. Full variable domain (remainder filled in from reference TRBV28 and TRBJ2-4): DVKVTQSSRYLVKRTGEKVFLECVQDMDHENMFWYRQDPGLGLRLIYFSYDVKMKEKGDIPEGYSVSREKKERFSLILESASTNQTSMYLCASSSNLLAKNIQYFGAGTRLSVL.

This chain links TRBV28 with TRBJ2-2; tentative D call: TRBD2 (6 bases). CDR1 is MDHEN and CDR2 is SYDVKM in the germline V gene. This CDR3 is 15 amino acids long. With 2 bases removed from V and 0 bases from J, the gap between germline ends came to 7 bases. The CDR3 spells CASSLAGTNTGELFF. The CDR3 DNA follows: TGTGCCAGCAGTTTAGCGGGAACGAACACCGGGGAGCTGTTTTTT.

In this sample, this clonotype turned up a few times. V usage is TRBV29-1 and J usage is TRBJ2-1; D is uncertain. There are 13 residues in the CDR3. Trimming removed 7 bases from V and 3 bases from J, with 13 bases in between. CDR1 SQVTM and CDR2 ANQGSEA come from the germline V gene. CDR3 amino acids: CSALPDRYNEQFF. DNA for the CDR3: TGCAGCGCTTTACCGGACCGCTACAATGAGCAGTTCTTC.